The entry that follows covers one T cell receptor (beta chain) sequence. This sample is part of a study of shared clonotypes between healthy human individuals. The CDR3 contains 13 residues. Germline CDR1 reads SGHVS; CDR2 reads FQNEAQ. Trimming pared 5 bases from V and 3 bases from J, leaving 10 bases between. Method: immunoSEQ multiplex PCR; TCRdb's copy keeps in-frame clones and lacks some. Of 450,000 to 500,000 clones listed, roughly 80% are singletons. Material for sequencing was PBMCs. The TCR was taken from a middle-aged woman in good health. Some clones in this sample may be carry-over from other donors' samples. V is TRBV7-8 and J is TRBJ1-2; D uncertain. DNA for the CDR3: TGTGCCAGCAGCACCCCTACGTACTATGGCTACACCTTC. The encoded protein is CASSTPTYYGYTF. Supplemented by reference TRBV7-8 and TRBJ1-2, the full variable domain reads GAGVSQSPRYKVAKRGQDVALRCDPISGHVSLFWYQQALGQGPEFLTYFQNEAQLDKSGLPSDRFFAERPEGSVSTLKIQRTQQEDSAVYLCASSTPTYYGYTFGSGTRLTVV.